This TCR beta chain was sequenced for a study of blood T cell repertoires in COVID-19. Across 20 to 25 US areas, participants ranged in age from about 18 to 100 years. Assignment of participants to cohorts was predicated upon participant-reported clinical history. Individuals in the exposed group had encountered a COVID-19 case within 2 weeks preceding study entry. The protocol was immunoSEQ multiplex PCR, while the TCRdb copy is restricted to in-frame clones and leaves out a portion. This table has fewer than 250,000 clones, roughly 85% appearing once. Germline CDR1 is SGDLS and CDR2 is YYNGEE. This CDR3 spans 14 amino acids. Losses at the gene ends were 0 bases for V and 4 bases for J; bases not matched to a gene: 1.

The rearrangement joins TRBV9 to TRBJ1-1; 9 nucleotides agree with TRBD1. Sequencing was carried out using PBMCs or T cells enriched from blood (not recorded which). The receptor's source is a woman in her forties who had been exposed to COVID-19. CDR3 sequence reads: CASSVEDRGTEAFF. The CDR3 coding sequence is TGTGCCAGCAGCGTAGAGGACAGGGGCACTGAAGCTTTCTTT.